Following are 27 T cell receptor beta chains from one sample sequenced in a study of regulatory T cells in long-lasting Graves disease. Time point denoted: newly diagnosed GD, antithyroid drugs for less than 3 months. TCR sequences were obtained from RNA taken from PBMCs. Both iRepertoire HTBI primers and Arm-PCR of CDR3 regions were used to build the TCR beta libraries. TCRdb redid the calling of the multiplex PCR reads with MiXCR, one entry per CDR3 protein. The sample records over 500,000 distinct CDR3 sequences, approximately 16% being singletons. A further study also used this sample, focusing on T cells in Graves' hyperthyroidism and ophthalmopathy.

The sample in question was peripheral blood mononuclear cells (PBMCs), obtained at new diagnosis, from a patient treated with antithyroid drugs. Receptors were obtained from a man aged 18 to 29 with Graves disease.

The sample holds many counts of this clonotype. This chain uses TRBV6-1 with TRBJ2-7, with 14 bases lining up with TRBD2. Germline-derived CDR1 and CDR2 are MNHNS and SASEGT. J lost 3 bases, V lost 5 bases, and 9 bases had no gene match. This CDR3 is built from 17 residues. The CDR3 here is CASSRLTGTSGSYEQYF. DNA of the CDR3: TGTGCCAGCAGTCGACTGACCGGGACTAGCGGGAGCTACGAGCAGTACTTC.

As to this clonotype: The junction does not match germline at one end; this may be a read error. The CDR3 reads CASSAIPRAETFF. The DNA for the CDR3 is TGTGCCAGCAGCGCAATTCCCCGGGCTGAAACTTTCTTT. This rearrangement joins TRBV9 to TRBJ1-1, with no clear D. Germline V gene lookup returns CDR1 SGDLS and CDR2 YYNGEE. The CDR3 contains 13 residues.

This clonotype was detected ten times or more. This chain connects TRBV12-5 to TRBJ1-4; 9 bases are a match to TRBD1. The CDR3 length is 16 residues. Germline lookup yields CDR1 LGHNT and CDR2 FRNRAP. V trimming: 0 bases; J trimming: 5 bases; junction bases outside the gene matches: 4. CDR3 sequence: CASGLVLGTGNEKLFF. The CDR3 coding sequence is TGTGCTAGTGGTTTGGTACTGGGGACAGGGAATGAAAAACTGTTTTTT.

The J gene is TRBJ2-7, the V gene TRBV6-5, with D uncertain. CDR3 length: 13 amino acids. The ends were cut back, 4 bases at V and 2 bases at J, with 9 bases in the middle. CDR1 MNHEY and CDR2 SVGAGI come from the germline V gene. CDR3 sequence reads: CASSSVAAYEQYF. CDR3 nucleotide sequence: TGTGCCAGCAGTTCGGTGGCGGCCTACGAGCAGTACTTC.

This clonotype appeared many times. V gene TRBV11-2 combines with J gene TRBJ2-7; D not resolved. V shed 4 bases and J shed 2 bases, with 9 bases lying between them. Germline V gene data show CDR1 as SGHAT and CDR2 as FQNNGV. The CDR3 length is 13 residues. CDR3 amino acids: CASSSPGTYEQYF. The CDR3 DNA is TGTGCCAGCAGCTCCCCAGGTACCTACGAGCAGTACTTC.

This clonotype has at least ten counts. This chain links TRBV28 with TRBJ2-1; 10 bases agree with TRBD2. CDR1 is MDHEN and CDR2 is SYDVKM in the germline V gene. After removal of 8 bases from V and 7 bases from J, the junction contained 8 bases not matched to a gene. CDR3 size: 14 residues. CDR3 DNA sequence: TGTGCCAGCTCTAGCGGGAGCCGCGGGAATGAGCAGTTCTTC. Translated, it gives CASSSGSRGNEQFF. Supplemented by reference TRBV28 and TRBJ2-1, the full variable domain reads DVKVTQSSRYLVKRTGEKVFLECVQDMDHENMFWYRQDPGLGLRLIYFSYDVKMKEKGDIPEGYSVSREKKERFSLILESASTNQTSMYLCASSSGSRGNEQFFGPGTRLTVL.

This clonotype occurred many times. CDR3 nucleotides: TGTGCCAGCAGCTCCCCCGGGACTAGCGGGTACGAGCAGTACTTC. Amino acid sequence: CASSSPGTSGYEQYF. This chain joins TRBV7-9 and TRBJ2-7; 12 bases agree with TRBD2. J gave up 4 bases and V 4 bases, and 5 bases lay outside the gene matches. Germline V gene lookup returns CDR1 SEHNR and CDR2 FQNEAQ (reference sequence). This CDR3 has 15 amino acids.

This clonotype was counted only a few times. This rearrangement joins TRBV6-1 to TRBJ2-4; 7 bases are a match to TRBD2. V shed 4 bases and J 7 bases; nucleotides not matched to a gene: 7. The CDR3 is 14 residues long. Germline values: CDR1 MNHNS, CDR2 SASEGT. CDR3 sequence: CASSGWVGGNIQYF. The CDR3 bases are TGTGCCAGCAGTGGTTGGGTGGGAGGGAACATTCAGTACTTC.

J is TRBJ2-1 and V is TRBV9, with 10 bases aligning to TRBD1. The J segment lost 7 bases and the V segment lost 3 bases, leaving 10 bases of the junction unmatched. This CDR3 has 16 residues. Germline V lookup: CDR1 SGDLS, CDR2 YYNGEE. CDR3 nucleotide sequence: TGTGCCAGCAGCGCACAATTCGGACAGGGGGGTAATGAGCAGTTCTTC. Translated: CASSAQFGQGGNEQFF.

This clonotype was seen repeatedly, ten times or more. V gene TRBV5-1 combines with J gene TRBJ2-3; 7 nucleotides agree with TRBD2. The V gene's germline CDR1 is SGHRS and CDR2 YFSETQ. Losses at the gene ends were 4 bases for V and 4 bases for J; bases not matched to a gene: 12. There are 16 residues in the CDR3. CDR3: CASSGLDGRTADTQYF. CDR3 nucleotide sequence: TGCGCCAGCAGCGGGCTGGACGGGAGGACCGCAGATACGCAGTATTTT.

Many counts were recorded for this clonotype. The chain recombines TRBV28 with TRBJ2-7; a weak D match, TRBD1 (5 bases). Per the germline V gene, CDR1 is MDHEN and CDR2 is SYDVKM. V gave up 4 bases and J gave up 2 bases, with 9 bases separating them. This CDR3 spans 13 amino acids. The CDR3 loop is CASSSRVPYEQYF. The CDR3 nucleotides read TGTGCCAGCAGTTCCAGGGTCCCCTACGAGCAGTACTTC.

This clonotype was recorded a few times. This chain joins TRBV20-1 and TRBJ2-1; 7 nucleotides match TRBD2. Germline V gene sequence: CDR1 DFQATT, CDR2 SNEGSKA (reference sequence). V was clipped by 0 bases and J by 7 bases; unmatched bases: 9. The CDR3 has 15 residues. The CDR3 DNA is TGCAGTGCTAGAGATCTGGCGGGAGTGGGTAATGAGCAGTTCTTC. This gives the protein CSARDLAGVGNEQFF.

This clonotype has at least ten counts. The chain couples TRBV2 to TRBJ2-1; possible D gene TRBD2, 6 bases. V lost 7 bases, J lost 3 bases, and 16 bases lay in between. This CDR3 comprises 15 residues. The germline gives CDR1 SNHLY, CDR2 FYNNEI. The CDR3 region is CASTVRRDFYNEQFF. The CDR3 nucleotides read TGTGCCAGCACGGTCCGGCGGGACTTCTACAATGAGCAGTTCTTC.

The V and J genes are TRBV19 and TRBJ1-4; no reliable D call. Germline-derived CDR1 and CDR2 are LNHDA and SQIVND (reference sequence). Trimming stripped 7 bases from V and 5 bases from J, with 14 bases between. CDR3 size: 14 residues. The DNA for the CDR3 is TGTGCCAGTAATACCATTGGAGGGAATGAAAAACTGTTTTTT. Translation: CASNTIGGNEKLFF.

V gene TRBV19 combines with J gene TRBJ1-1; no reliable D call. Germline lookup yields CDR1 LNHDA and CDR2 SQIVND (reference sequence). The CDR3 length is 16 residues. V gave up 9 bases and J gave up 1 base, with 21 bases separating them. The CDR3 bases are TGTGCCAGCGTGGACCCGGCTGGCACCTCGAACACTGAAGCTTTCTTT. It encodes CASVDPAGTSNTEAFF.

The V gene is TRBV13, the J gene TRBJ2-2; possibly TRBD1 or TRBD2 for D (5 bases each). Germline V gene lookup returns CDR1 PRHDT and CDR2 FYEKMQ (reference sequence). CDR3 length equals 16 residues. V was shortened by 5 bases and J by 3 bases, with 16 bases between the two germline ends. The CDR3: CASSGDVTPDTGELFF. In nucleotides, the CDR3 is TGTGCCAGCAGCGGGGACGTGACCCCAGACACCGGGGAGCTGTTTTTT.

The sample holds many counts of this clonotype. This rearrangement joins TRBV5-1 to TRBJ2-2; no definite D call. V lost 0 bases and J 1 base, leaving 10 bases between the germline ends. The CDR3 has 16 amino acids. The germline CDR1 and CDR2 sequences are SGHRS and YFSETQ. CDR3 nucleotide sequence: TGCGCCAGCAGCTTGGAGTCAGGTGTGAACACCGGGGAGCTGTTTTTT. As protein: CASSLESGVNTGELFF.

This clonotype was counted many times. The J gene is TRBJ2-7, the V gene TRBV6-1; D remains ambiguous. CDR3 length equals 18 residues. Trimming removed 4 bases at V and 0 bases at J, with 22 bases between. Germline lookup yields CDR1 MNHNS and CDR2 SASEGT. In DNA form, the CDR3 reads TGTGCCAGCAGTGTCGAATGGGTCTCCGGGCCCTCCTCCTACGAGCAGTACTTC. This gives the protein CASSVEWVSGPSSYEQYF.

This clonotype was observed at least ten times. The chain employs TRBV29-1 and TRBJ2-5, with TRBD1 matching over 9 bases. The CDR3 contains 15 residues. J lost 5 bases, V lost 3 bases, and 10 bases had no gene match. CDR1 is SQVTM, CDR2 ANQGSEA, per germline. The CDR3 protein is CSVDPGTGLGETQYF. CDR3 in DNA: TGCAGCGTTGACCCCGGGACAGGGTTGGGGGAGACCCAGTACTTC. The full variable domain, with the rest looked up from reference TRBV29-1 and TRBJ2-5, is SAVISQKPSRDICQRGTSLTIQCQVDSQVTMMFWYRQQPGQSLTLIATANQGSEATYESGFVIDKFPISRPNLTFSTLTVSNMSPEDSSIYLCSVDPGTGLGETQYFGPGTRLLVL.

The sample holds many counts of this clonotype. The chain links TRBV6-1 to TRBJ2-1, with 10 bases aligning to TRBD1. CDR3 size: 15 residues. J was trimmed by 10 bases and V by 8 bases; bases with no gene match: 14. Germline V CDR1 and CDR2: MNHNS, SASEGT. The CDR3 sequence is CASVTRDRGSGEQFF. The CDR3 DNA is TGTGCCAGCGTAACCCGGGACAGGGGATCCGGCGAGCAGTTCTTC.

There are a few counts of this clonotype. The chain is built from TRBV5-1 and TRBJ2-3; TRBD2 agrees at 11 bases. The germline V gene encodes CDR1 SGHRS and CDR2 YFSETQ. CDR3 length: 15 amino acids. Losses at the gene ends were 4 bases for V and 4 bases for J; bases not matched to a gene: 5. CDR3 protein: CASSRGLAGPDTQYF. The CDR3 region has the DNA TGCGCCAGCAGCCGAGGACTAGCGGGCCCAGATACGCAGTATTTT.

At least ten counts were recorded for this clonotype. The gene calls are TRBV6-2 or TRBV6-3 and TRBJ1-4; D gene uncertain. The CDR3 is 13 residues long. V was cut by 3 bases and J by 8 bases, with 10 bases left in between. CDR1 MNHEY and CDR2 SVGEGT come from the germline V gene. CDR3 sequence reads: CASSYRVWEKLFF. CDR3 DNA sequence: TGTGCCAGCAGTTATAGGGTCTGGGAAAAACTGTTTTTT.

This clonotype was detected a few times. This rearrangement joins TRBV15 to TRBJ2-3; TRBD2 matches at 9 bases. V gave up 4 bases and J gave up 6 bases; unmatched junction bases: 8. Looked up from germline, CDR1 is LNHNV and CDR2 is YYDKDF (reference sequence). The CDR3 extends over 15 amino acids. The DNA for the CDR3 is TGTGCCACCAGCACAGGGACTAGCTCTTGGGATACGCAGTATTTT. It codes for CATSTGTSSWDTQYF.

The genes are TRBV29-1 and TRBJ1-2; 7 bases fit TRBD1. The trim removed 8 bases at V and 7 bases at J, leaving 10 bases unmatched. Germline V gene sequence: CDR1 SQVTM, CDR2 ANQGSEA. The CDR3 is made up of 12 amino acids. The CDR3 is CSITRGVGGYTF. In DNA, the CDR3 is TGCAGCATCACCAGGGGGGTTGGTGGCTACACCTTC.

A few counts support this clonotype. The chain links TRBV30 to TRBJ2-3; 10 bases are shared with TRBD2. With 5 bases clipped from V and 4 bases from J, the junction kept 9 bases outside the gene matches. CDR3 length equals 15 residues. Per the germline V gene, CDR1 is GTSNPN and CDR2 is SVGIG (reference sequence). CDR3 DNA: TGTGCCTGGGCGCCTAGCGGGAGTAGGTCAGATACGCAGTATTTT. This translates into CAWAPSGSRSDTQYF.

This clonotype was seen more than once but under ten times. The J gene is TRBJ2-1, the V gene TRBV9, with D unresolved. The V end was cut by 6 bases, the J end by 2 bases, with 12 bases between. The CDR3 has 14 amino acids. The germline V gene encodes CDR1 SGDLS and CDR2 YYNGEE. The CDR3 nucleotides read TGTGCCAGCACCCGAGAAGACGCCTACAATGAGCAGTTCTTC. Translating it yields CASTREDAYNEQFF.

This clonotype has a count of ten or more. A read error may account for a junction end that differs from germline. V and J are TRBV11-2 and TRBJ2-3, with 10 bases identical to TRBD1. The V gene's germline CDR1 is SGHAT and CDR2 FQNNGV. The CDR3 length is 14 residues. The CDR3 DNA reads TGTGCCGGCAGCTTAGGACAGGGGGTTGATACGCAGTATTTT. Translation gives CAGSLGQGVDTQYF.